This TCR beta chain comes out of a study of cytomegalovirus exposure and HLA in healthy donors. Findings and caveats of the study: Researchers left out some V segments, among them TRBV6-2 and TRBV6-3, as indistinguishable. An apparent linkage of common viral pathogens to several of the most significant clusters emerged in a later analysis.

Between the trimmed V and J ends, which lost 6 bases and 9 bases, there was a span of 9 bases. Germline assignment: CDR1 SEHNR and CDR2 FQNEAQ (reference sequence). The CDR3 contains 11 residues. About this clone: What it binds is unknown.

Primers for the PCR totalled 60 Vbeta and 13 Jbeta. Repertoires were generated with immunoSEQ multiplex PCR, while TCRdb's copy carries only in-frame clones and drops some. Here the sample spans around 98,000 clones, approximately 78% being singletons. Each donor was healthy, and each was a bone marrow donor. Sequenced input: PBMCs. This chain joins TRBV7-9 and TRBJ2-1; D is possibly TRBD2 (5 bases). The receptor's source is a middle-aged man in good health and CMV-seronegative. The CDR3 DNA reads TGTGCCAGCAGACAACGGGGTGAGCAGTTCTTC. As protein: CASRQRGEQFF.